Shown below are 5 T cell receptor beta chains from a single sample sequenced in a study of memory CD4+ T cells and cytomegalovirus serostatus. Single viable CD3+CD4+CD8-CD45RO+ cells were sorted as the memory CD4+ T cells. Measured with immunoSEQ multiplex PCR; TCRdb has only the in-frame clones, and not every one. Of tens of thousands of clones listed, about four fifths are singletons. Sequencing used memory CD4+ T cells from blood. All receptors derive from an adult in good health and CMV-seronegative.

This chain uses TRBV28 with TRBJ2-1; 8 bases agree with TRBD1. The V gene's germline CDR1 is MDHEN and CDR2 SYDVKM. V dropped 6 bases and J dropped 3; count of bases not matched to a gene: 7. The CDR3 spans 15 residues. The CDR3 DNA reads TGTGCCAGCAGGACCCGGACAGGGAACTACAATGAGCAGTTCTTC. Protein sequence: CASRTRTGNYNEQFF.

The rearrangement links TRBV6-5 to TRBJ2-3; D not certain. The CDR3 has 13 residues. Looked up from germline, CDR1 is MNHEY and CDR2 is SVGAGI. Trimming pared 5 bases from V and 4 bases from J, leaving 10 bases between. In DNA form, the CDR3 reads TGTGCCAGCAGTGCCCCGGTGTCAGATACGCAGTATTTT. Encoded protein: CASSAPVSDTQYF.

The gene calls are TRBV19 and TRBJ1-2; TRBD1 might be the D (6 bases). Per the germline V gene, CDR1 is LNHDA and CDR2 is SQIVND (reference sequence). Trimming removed 10 bases at V and 4 bases at J, with 19 bases between. The CDR3 is 14 residues long. CDR3 DNA sequence: TGTGCCACTACCCAACAGGGAGGGACCTATGGCTACACCTTC. This encodes CATTQQGGTYGYTF. Filled out from reference TRBV19 and TRBJ1-2, the complete variable domain reads DGGITQSPKYLFRKEGQNVTLSCEQNLNHDAMYWYRQDPGQGLRLIYYSQIVNDFQKGDIAEGYSVSREKKESFPLTVTSAQKNPTAFYLCATTQQGGTYGYTFGSGTRLTVV.

The chain links TRBV11-2 to TRBJ2-5, with no clear D. Germline lookup yields CDR1 SGHAT and CDR2 FQNNGV. Between the trimmed V and J ends, which lost 5 bases and 1 base, there was a span of 8 bases. This CDR3 has 13 amino acids. CDR3 loop: CASSPRPQETQYF. In DNA, the CDR3 is TGTGCCAGCAGCCCCCGTCCCCAAGAGACCCAGTACTTC.

J is TRBJ2-7 and V is TRBV11-2, with 10 bases matching TRBD2. After removal of 1 base from V and 7 bases from J, the junction contained 7 bases not matched to a gene. This CDR3 has 15 amino acids. Germline V CDR1 and CDR2: SGHAT, FQNNGV. CDR3 sequence reads: CASSLVTASGREQYF. Here the CDR3 DNA reads TGTGCCAGCAGCTTAGTGACCGCTAGCGGGAGAGAGCAGTACTTC.